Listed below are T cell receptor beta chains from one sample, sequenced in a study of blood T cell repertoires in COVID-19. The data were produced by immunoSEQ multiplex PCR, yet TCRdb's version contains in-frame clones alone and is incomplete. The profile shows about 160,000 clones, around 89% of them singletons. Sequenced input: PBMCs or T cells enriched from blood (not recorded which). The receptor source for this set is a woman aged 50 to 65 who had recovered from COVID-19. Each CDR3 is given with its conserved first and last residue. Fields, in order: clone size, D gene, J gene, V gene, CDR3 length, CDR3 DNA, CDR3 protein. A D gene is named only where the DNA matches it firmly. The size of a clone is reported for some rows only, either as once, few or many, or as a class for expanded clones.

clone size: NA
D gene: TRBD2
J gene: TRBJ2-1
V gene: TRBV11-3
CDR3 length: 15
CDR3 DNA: TGTGCCAGCAGCTTAGGCGGGGGGGCCGGCAATGAGCAGTTCTTC
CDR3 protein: CASSLGGGAGNEQFF

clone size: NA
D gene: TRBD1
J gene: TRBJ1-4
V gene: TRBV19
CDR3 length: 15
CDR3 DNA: TGTGCCAGTAGGGGACAGGGACGGACTAATGAAAAACTGTTTTTT
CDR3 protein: CASRGQGRTNEKLFF

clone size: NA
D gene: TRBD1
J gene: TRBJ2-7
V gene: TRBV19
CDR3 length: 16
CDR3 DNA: TGTGCCAGTAGCGATCCTGGGACAGGGGGCTGGTACGAGCAGTACTTC
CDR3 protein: CASSDPGTGGWYEQYF

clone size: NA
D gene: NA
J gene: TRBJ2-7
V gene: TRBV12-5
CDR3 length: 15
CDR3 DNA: TGTGCTAGTGGTTTGTTTAGCGGCAGCTCCTACGAGCAGTACTTC
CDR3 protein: CASGLFSGSSYEQYF

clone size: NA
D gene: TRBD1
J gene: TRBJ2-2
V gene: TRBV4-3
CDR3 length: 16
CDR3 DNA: TGCGCCAGCAGCCAAGATCAGGGGGCGTACACCGGGGAGCTGTTTTTT
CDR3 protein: CASSQDQGAYTGELFF

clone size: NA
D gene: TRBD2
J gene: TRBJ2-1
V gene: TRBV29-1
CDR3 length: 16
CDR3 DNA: TGCAGCGTTGAAGGGGAGCGGGGGGGTAGCAACAATGAGCAGTTCTTC
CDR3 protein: CSVEGERGGSNNEQFF

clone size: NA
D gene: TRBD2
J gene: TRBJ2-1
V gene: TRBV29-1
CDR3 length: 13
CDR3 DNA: TGCAGCGTTGCCCTAGCGGGGTGGAATGAGCAGTTCTTC
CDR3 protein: CSVALAGWNEQFF

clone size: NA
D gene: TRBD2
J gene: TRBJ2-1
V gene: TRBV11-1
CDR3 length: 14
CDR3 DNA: TGTGCCAGCTCAGCGGGGGGGCCATTCAATGAGCAGTTCTTC
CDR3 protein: CASSAGGPFNEQFF

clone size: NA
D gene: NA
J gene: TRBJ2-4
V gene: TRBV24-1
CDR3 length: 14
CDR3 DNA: TGTGCCACCAGTGACGGGGTAGCCAAAAACATTCAGTACTTC
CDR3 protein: CATSDGVAKNIQYF

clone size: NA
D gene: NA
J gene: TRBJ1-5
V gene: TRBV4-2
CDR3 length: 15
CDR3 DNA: TGTGCCAGCAGCCAATTGACAAATAGCAATCAGCCCCAGCATTTT
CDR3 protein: CASSQLTNSNQPQHF

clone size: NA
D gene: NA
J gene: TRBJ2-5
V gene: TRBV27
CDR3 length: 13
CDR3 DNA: TGTGCCAGCAGTTTACGGGCGGGGGAGACCCAGTACTTC
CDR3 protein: CASSLRAGETQYF

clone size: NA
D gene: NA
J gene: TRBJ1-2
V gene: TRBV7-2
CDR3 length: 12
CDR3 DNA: TGTGCCAGCAGCTTGGCAGGGTCTAGCTACACCTTC
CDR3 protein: CASSLAGSSYTF

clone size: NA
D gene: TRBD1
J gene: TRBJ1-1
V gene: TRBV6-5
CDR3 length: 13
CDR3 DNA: TGTGCCAGCAGTTACTCGACAGGGGGCGAAGCTTTCTTT
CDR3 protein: CASSYSTGGEAFF

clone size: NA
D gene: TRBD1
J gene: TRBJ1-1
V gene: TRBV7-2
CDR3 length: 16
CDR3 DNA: TGTGCCAGCAGCTTAGCCGGAACAGGGGTGAACACTGAAGCTTTCTTT
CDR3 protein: CASSLAGTGVNTEAFF

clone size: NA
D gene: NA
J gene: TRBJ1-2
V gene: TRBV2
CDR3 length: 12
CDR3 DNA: TGTGCCAGCCGTGCCGGGACTCAGGGCTACACCTTC
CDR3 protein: CASRAGTQGYTF

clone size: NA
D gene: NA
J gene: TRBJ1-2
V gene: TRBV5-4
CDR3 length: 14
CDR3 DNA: TGTGCCAGCACCTCGGGAGACTTAAACTATGGCTACACCTTC
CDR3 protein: CASTSGDLNYGYTF

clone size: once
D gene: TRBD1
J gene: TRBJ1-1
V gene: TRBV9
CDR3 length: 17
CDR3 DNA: TGTGCCAGCAGCGCCCACCTTGGGACAGGGTCGAACACTGAAGCTTTCTTT
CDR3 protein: CASSAHLGTGSNTEAFF

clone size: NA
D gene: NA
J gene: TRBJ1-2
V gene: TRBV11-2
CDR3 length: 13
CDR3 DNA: TGTGCCAGCAGCCTGGATGAGGTTGCGGGCTACACCTTC
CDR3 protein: CASSLDEVAGYTF

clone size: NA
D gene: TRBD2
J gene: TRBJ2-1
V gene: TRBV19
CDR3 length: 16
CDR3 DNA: TGTGCCAGTAGTCTACGCATGGGACTAGCGGGGACGCAGCAGTTCTTC
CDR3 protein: CASSLRMGLAGTQQFF

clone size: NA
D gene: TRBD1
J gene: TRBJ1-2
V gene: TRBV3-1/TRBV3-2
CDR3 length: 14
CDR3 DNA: TGTGCCAGCAGCCACGGACAGGGACTCTATGGCTACACCTTC
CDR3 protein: CASSHGQGLYGYTF

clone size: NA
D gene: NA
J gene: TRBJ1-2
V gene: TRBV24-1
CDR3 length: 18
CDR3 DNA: TGTGCCACCCGCCGAGAGGACATCCTCCTCTGTCGCAACTATGGCTACACCTTC
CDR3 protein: CATRREDILLCRNYGYTF

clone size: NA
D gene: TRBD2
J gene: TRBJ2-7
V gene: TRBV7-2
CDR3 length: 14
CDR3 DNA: TGTGCCAGCAGCACTAGCGGGGGCCTTTACGAGCAGTACTTC
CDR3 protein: CASSTSGGLYEQYF

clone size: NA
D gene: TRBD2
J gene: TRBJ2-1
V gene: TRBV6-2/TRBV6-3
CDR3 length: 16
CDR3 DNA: TGTGCCAGCAGTCCCACCGGGACTAGCGGGGGGTATGAGCAGTTCTTC
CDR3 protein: CASSPTGTSGGYEQFF

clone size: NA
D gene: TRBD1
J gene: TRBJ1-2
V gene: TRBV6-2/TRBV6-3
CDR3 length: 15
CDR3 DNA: TGTGCCAGCAGTCCCCTCGACAGGGATGTCTATGGCTACACCTTC
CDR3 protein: CASSPLDRDVYGYTF

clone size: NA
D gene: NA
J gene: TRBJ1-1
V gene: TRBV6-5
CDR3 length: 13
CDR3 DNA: TGTGCCAGCATTGGGGGGGCCAAGGATGAAGCTTTCTTT
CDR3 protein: CASIGGAKDEAFF

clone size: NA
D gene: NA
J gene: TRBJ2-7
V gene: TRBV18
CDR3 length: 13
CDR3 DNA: TGTGCCAGCTCACCAGGCCCTCCGGGTGAGCAGTACTTC
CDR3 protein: CASSPGPPGEQYF

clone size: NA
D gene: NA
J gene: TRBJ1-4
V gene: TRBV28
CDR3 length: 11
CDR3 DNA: TGTGCCAGCAGTCCGAATGAAAAACTGTTTTTT
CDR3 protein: CASSPNEKLFF

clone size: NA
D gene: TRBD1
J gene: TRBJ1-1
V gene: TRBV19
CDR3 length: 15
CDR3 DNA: TGTGCCAGTACCCCCGGGGACAGGGGGAACACTGAAGCTTTCTTT
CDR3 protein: CASTPGDRGNTEAFF

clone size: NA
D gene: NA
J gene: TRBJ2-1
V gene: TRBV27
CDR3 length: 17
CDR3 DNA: TGTGCCAGCAGTCTCACTGCGGGGGCTAGCTCCTACAATGAGCAGTTCTTC
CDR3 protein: CASSLTAGASSYNEQFF

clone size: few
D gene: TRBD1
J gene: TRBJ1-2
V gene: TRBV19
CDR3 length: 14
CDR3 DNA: TGTGCCACTGGAGAATCACAGGGGGTCTATGGCTACACCTTC
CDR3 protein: CATGESQGVYGYTF

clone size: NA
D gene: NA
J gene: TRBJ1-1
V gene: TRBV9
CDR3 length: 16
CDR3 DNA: TGTGCCAGCAGCTCACCCCAGACAGCTTCAAACACTGAAGCTTTCTTT
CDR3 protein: CASSSPQTASNTEAFF

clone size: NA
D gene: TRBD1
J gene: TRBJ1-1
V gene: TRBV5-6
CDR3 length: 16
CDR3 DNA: TGTGCCAGCGTCTTGTATGGGACAGAACTGAACACTGAAGCTTTCTTT
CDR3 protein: CASVLYGTELNTEAFF

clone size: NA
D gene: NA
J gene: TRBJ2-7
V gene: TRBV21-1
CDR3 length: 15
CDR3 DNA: TGTGCCAGCAGCAAAGTCGAGGACAGCTCCTACGAGCAGTACTTC
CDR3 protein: CASSKVEDSSYEQYF

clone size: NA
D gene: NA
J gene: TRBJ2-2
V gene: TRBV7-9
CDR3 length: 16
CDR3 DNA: TGTGCCAGCAGCTTAGTTCGGGAGTGGAACACCGGGGAGCTGTTTTTT
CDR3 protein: CASSLVREWNTGELFF

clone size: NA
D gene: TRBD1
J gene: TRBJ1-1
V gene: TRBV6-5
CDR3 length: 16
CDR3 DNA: TGTGCCAGCAGTTACTCCCTCGGGACAGGGGTACTCGAAGCTTTCTTT
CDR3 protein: CASSYSLGTGVLEAFF

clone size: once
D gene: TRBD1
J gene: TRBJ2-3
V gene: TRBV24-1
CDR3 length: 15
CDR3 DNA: TGTGCCACCAGTGGACCGGGACAGAACACAGATACGCAGTATTTT
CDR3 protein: CATSGPGQNTDTQYF

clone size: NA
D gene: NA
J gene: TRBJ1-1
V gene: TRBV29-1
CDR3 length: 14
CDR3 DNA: TGCAGCGTTGCCCGTCAGGGTTTGAACACTGAAGCTTTCTTT
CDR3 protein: CSVARQGLNTEAFF

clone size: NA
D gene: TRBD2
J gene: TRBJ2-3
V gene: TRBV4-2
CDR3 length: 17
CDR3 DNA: TGTGCCAGCAGCCCTCCGCCTGGACTAGCGGGGGGAGATACGCAGTATTTT
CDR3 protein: CASSPPPGLAGGDTQYF

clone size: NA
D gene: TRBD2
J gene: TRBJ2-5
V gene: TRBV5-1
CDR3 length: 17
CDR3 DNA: TGCGCCAGCAAACTCCTCCCGGGACTAGCGAGAGAAGAGACCCAGTACTTC
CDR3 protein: CASKLLPGLAREETQYF

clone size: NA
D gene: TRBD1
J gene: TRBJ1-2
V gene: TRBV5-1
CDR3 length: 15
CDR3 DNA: TGCGCCAGCAGCCCGGAGGGGGACAGGAGGAGTGGCTACACCTTC
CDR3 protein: CASSPEGDRRSGYTF

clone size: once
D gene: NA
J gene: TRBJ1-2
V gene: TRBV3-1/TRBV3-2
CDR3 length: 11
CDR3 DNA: TGTGCCAGCAGCCACAGCTATGGCTACACCTTC
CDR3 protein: CASSHSYGYTF

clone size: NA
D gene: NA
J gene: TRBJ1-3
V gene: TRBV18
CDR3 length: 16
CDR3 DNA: TGTGCCAGCTCACCCGGGACTTCGGACGGTGGAAACACCATATATTTT
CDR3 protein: CASSPGTSDGGNTIYF

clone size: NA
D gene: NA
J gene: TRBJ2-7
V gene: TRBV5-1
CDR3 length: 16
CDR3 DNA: TGCGCCAGCAGTTATCTAGGGGGAGGGCAGACCTACGAGCAGTACTTC
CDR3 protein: CASSYLGGGQTYEQYF

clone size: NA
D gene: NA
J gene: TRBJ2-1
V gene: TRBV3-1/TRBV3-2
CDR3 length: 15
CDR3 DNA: TGTGCCAGCAGCCAATCCGCAGGGGCGCGCAATGAGCAGTTCTTC
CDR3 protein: CASSQSAGARNEQFF

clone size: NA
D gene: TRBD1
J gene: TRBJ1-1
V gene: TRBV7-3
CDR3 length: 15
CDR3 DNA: TGTGCCAGCAGACCCGATACAGGGGTTAACACTGAAGCTTTCTTT
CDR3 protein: CASRPDTGVNTEAFF

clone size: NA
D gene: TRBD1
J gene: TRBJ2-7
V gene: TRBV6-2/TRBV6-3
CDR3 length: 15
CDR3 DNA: TGTGCCAGCAGTTTGGGACAGGGGGCTTCCTACGAGCAGTACTTC
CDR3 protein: CASSLGQGASYEQYF

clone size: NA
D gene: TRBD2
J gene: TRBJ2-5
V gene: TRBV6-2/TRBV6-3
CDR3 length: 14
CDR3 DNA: TGTGCCAGCAGTACCCTTAGCGGGGGAGAGACCCAGTACTTC
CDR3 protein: CASSTLSGGETQYF

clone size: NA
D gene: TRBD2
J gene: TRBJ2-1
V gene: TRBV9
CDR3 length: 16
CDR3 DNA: TGTGCCAGCAGCGTAGGGCGGGGGGGCTCCCTAGATGAGCAGTTCTTC
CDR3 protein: CASSVGRGGSLDEQFF

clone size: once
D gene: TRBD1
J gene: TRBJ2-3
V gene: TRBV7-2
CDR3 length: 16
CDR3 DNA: TGTGCCAGCAGCTTACCGGGACAGGTCCCCCCAGATACGCAGTATTTT
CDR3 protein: CASSLPGQVPPDTQYF

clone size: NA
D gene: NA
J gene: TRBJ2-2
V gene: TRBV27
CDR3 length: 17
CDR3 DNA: TGTGCCAGCAGTCCTATTGGTCCTCGGACAGACACCGGGGAGCTGTTTTTT
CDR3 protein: CASSPIGPRTDTGELFF

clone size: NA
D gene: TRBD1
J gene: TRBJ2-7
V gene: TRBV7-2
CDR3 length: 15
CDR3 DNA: TGTGCCAGCAGCTTAGACACAGGGGGGTTCTACGAGCAGTACTTC
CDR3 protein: CASSLDTGGFYEQYF

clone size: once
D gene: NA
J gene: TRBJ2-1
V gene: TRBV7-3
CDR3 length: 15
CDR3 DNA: TGTGCCAGCAGCTTAGGAGGTCTAGACAGGAGTGAGCAGTTCTTC
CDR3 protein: CASSLGGLDRSEQFF

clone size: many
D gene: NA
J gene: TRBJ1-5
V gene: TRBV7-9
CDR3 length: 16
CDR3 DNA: TGTGCCAGCAGCTTGGGGGCAGGCGGGTTCAATCAGCCCCAGCATTTT
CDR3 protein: CASSLGAGGFNQPQHF

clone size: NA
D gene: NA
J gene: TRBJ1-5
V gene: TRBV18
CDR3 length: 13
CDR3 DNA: TGTGCCAGCTCACCGGACAGCTATCAGCCCCAGCATTTT
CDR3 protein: CASSPDSYQPQHF

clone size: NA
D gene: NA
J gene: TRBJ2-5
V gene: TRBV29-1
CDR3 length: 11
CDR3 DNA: TGCAGCGGCTGGGAGCAAGAGACCCAGTACTTC
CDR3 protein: CSGWEQETQYF

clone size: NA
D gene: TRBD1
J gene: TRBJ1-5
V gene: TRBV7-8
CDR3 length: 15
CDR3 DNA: TGTGCCAGCAGCTTCGGGACAGCTCCAAATCAGCCCCAGCATTTT
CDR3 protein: CASSFGTAPNQPQHF

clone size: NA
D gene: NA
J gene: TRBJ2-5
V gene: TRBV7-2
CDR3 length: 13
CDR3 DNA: TGTGCCAGCAGTACGGAGTTCCAAGAGACCCAGTACTTC
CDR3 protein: CASSTEFQETQYF

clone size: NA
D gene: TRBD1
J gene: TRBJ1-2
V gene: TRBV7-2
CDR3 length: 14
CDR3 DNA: TGTGCCAGCAGCCAGGGGGACGGGCTTTATGGCTACACCTTC
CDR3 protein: CASSQGDGLYGYTF

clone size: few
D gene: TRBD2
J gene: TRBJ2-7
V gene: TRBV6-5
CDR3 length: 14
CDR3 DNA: TGTGCCAGCACCCACGGCGGGAGCTCCTACGAGCAGTACTTC
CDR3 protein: CASTHGGSSYEQYF

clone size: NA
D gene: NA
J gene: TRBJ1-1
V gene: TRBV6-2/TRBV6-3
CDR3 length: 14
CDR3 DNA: TGTGCCAGCAGTTCGGTGGGGGGGAACACTGAAGCTTTCTTT
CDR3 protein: CASSSVGGNTEAFF